Following are 17 T cell receptor beta chains from one sample sequenced in a study of blood T cell repertoires in COVID-19. Method: immunoSEQ multiplex PCR; TCRdb's copy keeps in-frame clones and lacks some. Here the sample spans some 150,000 clones, around 79% being singletons. The sequenced material came from peripheral blood. All receptors derive from a man aged 50 to 59 with active or convalescent COVID-19.

V usage is TRBV29-1 and J usage is TRBJ1-5; D is unresolved. In germline, CDR1 is SQVTM, CDR2 ANQGSEA. This CDR3 comprises 13 residues. CDR3 in amino acids: CRQMGQEWQPQHF. CDR3 sequence (DNA): TGCAGACAGATGGGCCAAGAATGGCAGCCCCAGCATTTT.

This clone was observed at least ten times. This sequence joins TRBV13 and TRBJ1-1; the D gene is possibly TRBD1 (6 bases). Germline lookup yields CDR1 PRHDT and CDR2 FYEKMQ (reference sequence). With 4 bases removed from V and 0 bases from J, the gap between germline ends came to 6 bases. CDR3 length: 13 amino acids. Here the CDR3 reads CASSWTVNTEAFF. In DNA form, the CDR3 reads TGTGCCAGCAGCTGGACAGTGAACACTGAAGCTTTCTTT.

This rearrangement joins TRBV15 to TRBJ2-5; 11 nucleotides line up with TRBD2. V gave up 1 base and J gave up 4 bases; unmatched junction bases: 2. This CDR3 is 15 amino acids long. Germline values: CDR1 LNHNV, CDR2 YYDKDF (reference sequence). DNA for the CDR3: TGTGCCACCAGCAGAGGTGGGACTAGCGGAGAGACCCAGTACTTC. This sequence encodes CATSRGGTSGETQYF.

The genes are TRBV11-2 and TRBJ2-4; D might be TRBD2 (5 bases). Germline V gives CDR1 SGHAT, CDR2 FQNNGV. The CDR3 sequence is 13 residues long. V gave up 4 bases and J gave up 10 bases, with 14 bases separating them. As DNA, the CDR3 is TGTGCCAGCAGCTCAGAGCGGCCGGGGATTCAGTACTTC. Translated: CASSSERPGIQYF.

The rearrangement links TRBV25-1 to TRBJ2-7, with D maybe TRBD2 (5 bases). CDR1 MGHDK and CDR2 SYGVNS come from the germline V gene. The CDR3 runs to 12 residues. V was pared by 7 bases and J by 0 bases, with 7 bases between. CDR3 residues: CASNGDSYEQYF. The CDR3 nucleotides read TGTGCCAGCAACGGGGACTCCTACGAGCAGTACTTC.

V gene TRBV18 combines with J gene TRBJ2-1, with TRBD2 as a possible D gene (6 bases). The V end lost 4 bases, the J end lost 8 bases, and 12 bases lay between the germline ends. This CDR3 has 13 amino acids. Germline assignment: CDR1 KGHSH and CDR2 LQKENI. The CDR3 DNA reads TGTGCCAGCTCACTAGGAGGGTACGATGAGCAGTTCTTC. It yields the protein CASSLGGYDEQFF.

The CDR3: CASSLNGNTEAFF. In nucleotides, the CDR3 is TGTGCCAGCAGCTTAAACGGGAACACTGAAGCTTTCTTT. V and J are TRBV7-3 and TRBJ1-1; no firm D call. Per the germline V gene, CDR1 is SGHTA and CDR2 is FQGTGA. Trimming shortened V by 1 base and J by 1 base, and 4 bases separated the two germline ends. The CDR3 contains 13 residues.

The chain joins TRBV2 to TRBJ2-5; 7 nucleotides align to TRBD2. The germline CDR1 and CDR2 sequences are SNHLY and FYNNEI. There are 15 residues in the CDR3. V gave up 6 bases and J gave up 4 bases; unmatched junction bases: 11. CDR3 DNA sequence: TGTGCCAGCAGCAGAGGGACTACCCCTATAGAGACCCAGTACTTC. It translates to CASSRGTTPIETQYF.

The DNA of the CDR3 is TGTGCCCACACCCGGGGGAGCTCCTACAATGAGCAGTTCTTC. This encodes CAHTRGSSYNEQFF. This chain joins TRBV30 and TRBJ2-1; tentatively, D is TRBD2 (6 bases). This CDR3 region has 14 residues. The germline V gene has CDR1 GTSNPN and CDR2 SVGIG (reference sequence). The V end lost 8 bases, the J end lost 0 bases, and 14 bases lay between the germline ends. The variable domain in full, with the rest retrieved from reference TRBV30 and TRBJ2-1, is SQTIHQWPATLVQPVGSPLSLECTVEGTSNPNLYWYRQAAGRGLQLLFYSVGIGQISSEVPQNLSASRPQDRQFILSSKKLLLSDSGFYLCAHTRGSSYNEQFFGPGTRLTVL.

This chain joins TRBV27 and TRBJ2-7; D gene unclear. This CDR3 spans 13 amino acids. Germline V gene lookup returns CDR1 MNHEY and CDR2 SMNVEV (reference sequence). Deletions cut 0 bases from V and 5 bases from J, with 8 bases between. CDR3 loop: CASSLSPLHEQYF. DNA for the CDR3: TGTGCCAGCAGTTTATCTCCCCTCCACGAGCAGTACTTC.

V is TRBV6-5 and J is TRBJ1-4, with TRBD1 matching over 8 bases. CDR3 length: 14 amino acids. V dropped 2 bases and J dropped 7; count of bases not matched to a gene: 3. Germline CDR1 MNHEY, CDR2 SVGAGI. Here the CDR3 reads CASSYGRGREKLFF. CDR3 coding DNA: TGTGCCAGCAGTTACGGCAGGGGGCGTGAAAAACTGTTTTTT.

This clone has only a few counts. The J gene is TRBJ1-5, the V gene TRBV4-1, with D possibly being TRBD1 (6 bases). Trimming left V 4 bases short and J 6 bases short, with 19 bases between. The CDR3 extends over 16 amino acids. The germline CDR1 and CDR2 sequences are MGHRA and YSYEKL. The CDR3 DNA reads TGCGCCAGCAGCCTCCGGTTCGGGGGGGCGCCTCAGCCCCAGCATTTT. Protein sequence: CASSLRFGGAPQPQHF.

The rearrangement joins TRBV4-2 to TRBJ2-7; tentative D call: TRBD1 (7 bases). The CDR3 consists of 15 residues. Germline assignment: CDR1 LGHNA and CDR2 YNFKEQ. With 4 bases removed from V and 3 bases from J, the gap between germline ends came to 16 bases. The CDR3: CASSPRQGLYYEQYF. Written as DNA, the CDR3 is TGTGCCAGCAGCCCTCGACAGGGACTGTACTACGAGCAGTACTTC.

A single count supports this clone. The chain links TRBV5-5 to TRBJ2-7, with TRBD2 as a possible D gene (5 bases). Germline values: CDR1 SGHKS, CDR2 YYEKEE (reference sequence). CDR3 length equals 13 residues. Trimming removed 4 bases at V and 4 bases at J, with 12 bases between. The CDR3 sequence is CASSAGLSYEQYF. The CDR3 DNA reads as TGTGCCAGCAGCGCGGGCCTATCTTACGAGCAGTACTTC.

This clone was detected once. V gene TRBV27 combines with J gene TRBJ2-7; TRBD2 aligns across 11 bases. This CDR3 is built from 13 residues. Losses at the gene ends were 2 bases for V and 6 bases for J; bases not matched to a gene: 0. CDR1 is MNHEY and CDR2 is SMNVEV in the germline V gene (reference sequence). CDR3 in amino acids: CASSLGLAGEQYF. CDR3 DNA: TGTGCCAGCAGTTTAGGACTAGCGGGCGAGCAGTACTTC.

This clone has only a few counts. One end of the junction fails to match germline, which may point to a read error. The rearrangement links TRBV6-6 to TRBJ1-1, with TRBD1 identical over 9 bases. The V gene's germline CDR1 is MNHNY and CDR2 SVGAGI (reference sequence). The CDR3 has 14 amino acids. CDR3 nucleotide sequence: TGTGCCAGCAGGGACAGGGGCTCGAACACTGATGCTTTCTTT. This codes for CASRDRGSNTDAFF.

The chain has TRBV11-2 and TRBJ2-5; D is undetermined. V lost 5 bases and J 2 bases, leaving 15 bases between the germline ends. The CDR3 has 15 amino acids. Germline values: CDR1 SGHAT, CDR2 FQNNGV. CDR3 in amino acids: CASSGSSRRQETQYF. CDR3 nucleotides: TGTGCCAGCAGCGGAAGTAGTAGGCGGCAAGAGACCCAGTACTTC.